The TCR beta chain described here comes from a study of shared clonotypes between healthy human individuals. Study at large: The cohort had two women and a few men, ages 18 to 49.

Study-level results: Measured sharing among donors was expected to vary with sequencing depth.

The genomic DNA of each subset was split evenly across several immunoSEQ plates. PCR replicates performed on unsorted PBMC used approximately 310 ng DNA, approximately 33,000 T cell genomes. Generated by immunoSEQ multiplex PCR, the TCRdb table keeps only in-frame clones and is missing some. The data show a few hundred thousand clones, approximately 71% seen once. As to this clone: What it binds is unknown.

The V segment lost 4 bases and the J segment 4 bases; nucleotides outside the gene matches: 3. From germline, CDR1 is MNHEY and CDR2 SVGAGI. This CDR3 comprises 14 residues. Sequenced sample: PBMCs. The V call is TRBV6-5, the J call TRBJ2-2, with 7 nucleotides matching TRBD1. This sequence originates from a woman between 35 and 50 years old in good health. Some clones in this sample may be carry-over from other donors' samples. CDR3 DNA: TGTGCCAGCAGTTCAGGGACAGCCACCGGGGAGCTGTTTTTT. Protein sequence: CASSSGTATGELFF.